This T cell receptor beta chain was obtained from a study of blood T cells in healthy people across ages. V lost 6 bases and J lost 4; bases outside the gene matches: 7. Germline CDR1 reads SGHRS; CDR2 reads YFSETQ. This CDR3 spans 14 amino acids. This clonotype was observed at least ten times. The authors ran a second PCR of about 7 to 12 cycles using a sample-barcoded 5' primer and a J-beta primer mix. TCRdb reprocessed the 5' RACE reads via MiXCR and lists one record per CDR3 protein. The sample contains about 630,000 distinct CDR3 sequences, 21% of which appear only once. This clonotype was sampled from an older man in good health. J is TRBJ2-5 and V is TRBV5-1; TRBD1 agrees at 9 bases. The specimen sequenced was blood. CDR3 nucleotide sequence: TGCGCCAGCAAGGGACAGGGTGGACGAGAGACCCAGTACTTC. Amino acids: CASKGQGGRETQYF.